This is a list of T cell receptor beta chains from one sample in a study of control samples from healthy donors and cancer patients. Assay used: immunoSEQ multiplex PCR; TCRdb lists only in-frame clones, some missing. This table holds about 110,000 clones, roughly 90% found once. The specimen was blood. The receptors come from a woman between 45 and 65 years old in good health. Each CDR3 is given with its conserved first and last residue. The order of the fields is D gene, V gene, clone size, J gene, CDR3 DNA, CDR3 protein. A D gene is named only where the DNA matches it firmly. Size values are once, few and many counts, or a class for expanded clones, and some rows have none.

D gene: -; V gene: TRBV29-1; clone size: few; J gene: TRBJ1-1; CDR3 DNA: TGCAGCGACAGCCTTTCGAACACTGAAGCTTTCTTT; CDR3 protein: CSDSLSNTEAFF
D gene: -; V gene: TRBV6-6; clone size: -; J gene: TRBJ1-3; CDR3 DNA: TGTGCCAGCAGCAACGGTCAGTCCGGAAACACCATATATTTT; CDR3 protein: CASSNGQSGNTIYF
D gene: -; V gene: TRBV2; clone size: once; J gene: TRBJ2-5; CDR3 DNA: TGTGCCAGCAGTGAAGAGGGAACGGAGACCCAGTACTTC; CDR3 protein: CASSEEGTETQYF
D gene: TRBD1; V gene: TRBV4-1; clone size: -; J gene: TRBJ2-7; CDR3 DNA: TGCGCCAGCAGCCAGGACAGGGATCACGAGCAGTACTTC; CDR3 protein: CASSQDRDHEQYF
D gene: TRBD2; V gene: TRBV11-3; clone size: -; J gene: TRBJ2-1; CDR3 DNA: TGTGCCAGCAGCGCCCCCGGGACTAGAGTCAATGAGCAGTTCTTC; CDR3 protein: CASSAPGTRVNEQFF
D gene: -; V gene: TRBV27; clone size: -; J gene: TRBJ1-1; CDR3 DNA: TGTGCCAGCAGTTTACGGGGTTCAGAACAGGTGACTTTCTTT; CDR3 protein: CASSLRGSEQVTFF
D gene: -; V gene: TRBV7-8; clone size: few; J gene: TRBJ1-4; CDR3 DNA: TGTGCCAGCAGCCCCACTCTCGGGGGCCGTAATGAAAAACTGTTTTTT; CDR3 protein: CASSPTLGGRNEKLFF
D gene: TRBD2; V gene: TRBV6-2/TRBV6-3; clone size: -; J gene: TRBJ2-1; CDR3 DNA: TGTGCCAGCAGTTACAAACCGGGACTACTCACTGAGCAGTTCTTC; CDR3 protein: CASSYKPGLLTEQFF
D gene: TRBD1; V gene: TRBV6-5; clone size: once; J gene: TRBJ1-5; CDR3 DNA: TGTGCCAGCAGTTACTCGGGACAGGGCAATCAGCCCCAGCATTTT; CDR3 protein: CASSYSGQGNQPQHF
D gene: TRBD2; V gene: TRBV19; clone size: once; J gene: TRBJ2-3; CDR3 DNA: TGTGCCAGTAACGGCGGGGGTCTCTGGGATACGCAGTATTTT; CDR3 protein: CASNGGGLWDTQYF
D gene: TRBD1; V gene: TRBV6-2/TRBV6-3; clone size: -; J gene: TRBJ1-2; CDR3 DNA: TGTGCCAGCAGTAAGGGGGCGATCGGCTACACCTTC; CDR3 protein: CASSKGAIGYTF
D gene: -; V gene: TRBV5-8; clone size: once; J gene: TRBJ2-1; CDR3 DNA: TGTGCCAGCAGCTTGGGCGGACTCCAGGGGAATGAGCAGTTCTTC; CDR3 protein: CASSLGGLQGNEQFF
D gene: TRBD2; V gene: TRBV9; clone size: -; J gene: TRBJ2-5; CDR3 DNA: TGTGCCAGCAGCGTAGGTTTAGCGGGGGGGCCGGAGACCCAGTACTTC; CDR3 protein: CASSVGLAGGPETQYF
D gene: TRBD2; V gene: TRBV7-2; clone size: -; J gene: TRBJ2-5; CDR3 DNA: TGTGCCAGCAGCCGTACTAGCGGGGGAGAGACCCAGTACTTC; CDR3 protein: CASSRTSGGETQYF
D gene: -; V gene: TRBV7-2; clone size: -; J gene: TRBJ2-5; CDR3 DNA: TGTGCCAGCAGCTTCGCCCAGTACTTC; CDR3 protein: CASSFAQYF
D gene: -; V gene: TRBV7-2; clone size: -; J gene: TRBJ2-1; CDR3 DNA: TGTGCCAGCAGCTTAGTACGGGCTCGGAGGGAGCAGTTCTTC; CDR3 protein: CASSLVRARREQFF
D gene: -; V gene: TRBV10-3; clone size: -; J gene: TRBJ1-2; CDR3 DNA: TGTGCCATCAGTGAGAACGGCTTAGCTAACTATGGCTACACCTTC; CDR3 protein: CAISENGLANYGYTF
D gene: -; V gene: TRBV7-2; clone size: once; J gene: TRBJ2-3; CDR3 DNA: TGTGCCAGCAGTTTTACCGGACTATTCAGACGCACAGATACGCAGTATTTT; CDR3 protein: CASSFTGLFRRTDTQYF
D gene: -; V gene: TRBV27; clone size: once; J gene: TRBJ2-1; CDR3 DNA: TGTGCCAGCAGCCAGGGGGGGGGCAACGAGCAGTTCTTC; CDR3 protein: CASSQGGGNEQFF
D gene: -; V gene: TRBV6-5; clone size: -; J gene: TRBJ2-4; CDR3 DNA: TGTGCCAGCAGTTACGGGGGTCCCAAAAACATTCAGTACTTC; CDR3 protein: CASSYGGPKNIQYF
D gene: -; V gene: TRBV30; clone size: -; J gene: TRBJ1-5; CDR3 DNA: TGTGCCTGGAGTGTAAACGCTAATAGCAATCAGCCCCAGCATTTT; CDR3 protein: CAWSVNANSNQPQHF
D gene: -; V gene: TRBV19; clone size: -; J gene: TRBJ1-2; CDR3 DNA: TGTGCCAGTAGTGAACCACACATCATCTATGGCTACACCTTC; CDR3 protein: CASSEPHIIYGYTF
D gene: -; V gene: TRBV10-3; clone size: -; J gene: TRBJ2-1; CDR3 DNA: TGTGCCATCGCAGGTCCTGCGGGTCCGAACAATGAGCAGTTCTTC; CDR3 protein: CAIAGPAGPNNEQFF
D gene: TRBD1; V gene: TRBV6-6; clone size: -; J gene: TRBJ2-3; CDR3 DNA: TGTGCCAGCAGTGGGACGGACAGGGCGGGCACAGATACGCAGTATTTT; CDR3 protein: CASSGTDRAGTDTQYF
D gene: -; V gene: TRBV20-1; clone size: -; J gene: TRBJ2-4; CDR3 DNA: TGCAGTGCTATTGAGGGGACAGCCAAAAACATTCAGTACTTC; CDR3 protein: CSAIEGTAKNIQYF
D gene: -; V gene: TRBV11-2; clone size: -; J gene: TRBJ2-7; CDR3 DNA: TGTGCCAGCAGCAATGGGGCAGCGGGCCCATCCTACGAGCAGTACTTC; CDR3 protein: CASSNGAAGPSYEQYF
D gene: -; V gene: TRBV30; clone size: -; J gene: TRBJ1-3; CDR3 DNA: TGTGCCTGGAGTGTAGGTAGCAAGGGGCCAAACACCATATATTTT; CDR3 protein: CAWSVGSKGPNTIYF
D gene: -; V gene: TRBV7-2; clone size: few; J gene: TRBJ2-7; CDR3 DNA: TGTGCCAGCAGCTTCCCATGGGGCGAGCAGTACTTC; CDR3 protein: CASSFPWGEQYF
D gene: -; V gene: TRBV6-2/TRBV6-3; clone size: -; J gene: TRBJ1-3; CDR3 DNA: TGTGCCAGCAGTTACGACTTAGCCGGAAACACCATATATTTT; CDR3 protein: CASSYDLAGNTIYF
D gene: TRBD2; V gene: TRBV5-4; clone size: -; J gene: TRBJ2-5; CDR3 DNA: TGTGCCAGCAGCGCGATAGGGACGGGAGGACGAGGGGAGACCCAGTACTTC; CDR3 protein: CASSAIGTGGRGETQYF
D gene: -; V gene: TRBV5-6; clone size: -; J gene: TRBJ2-7; CDR3 DNA: TGTGCCAGCAGCTTGTACGGGGACCTTTCCTACGAGCAGTACTTC; CDR3 protein: CASSLYGDLSYEQYF
D gene: TRBD2; V gene: TRBV6-5; clone size: -; J gene: TRBJ2-5; CDR3 DNA: TGTGCCAGCAGTCCCGGACTAGCCCGGGTCGAGACCCAGTACTTC; CDR3 protein: CASSPGLARVETQYF
D gene: -; V gene: TRBV9; clone size: once; J gene: TRBJ2-5; CDR3 DNA: TGTGCCAGCAGCGGTTTCGGGGAGACCCAGTACTTC; CDR3 protein: CASSGFGETQYF
D gene: TRBD2; V gene: TRBV6-2/TRBV6-3; clone size: -; J gene: TRBJ2-1; CDR3 DNA: TGTGCCAGCAGTTCGGGGGGGAGCGGGAGATTCAATGAGCAGTTCTTC; CDR3 protein: CASSSGGSGRFNEQFF
D gene: -; V gene: TRBV5-4; clone size: -; J gene: TRBJ2-7; CDR3 DNA: TGTGCCAGCAGCGATGGGGGGTTTCGGGAGCAGTACTTC; CDR3 protein: CASSDGGFREQYF
D gene: TRBD2; V gene: TRBV6-4; clone size: many; J gene: TRBJ2-1; CDR3 DNA: TGTGCCAGCAGTGACTCCCCCACCTTCCCACCTAGCGGGAGGGGGACCTACAATGAGCAGTTCTTC; CDR3 protein: CASSDSPTFPPSGRGTYNEQFF
D gene: TRBD2; V gene: TRBV12-5; clone size: -; J gene: TRBJ2-5; CDR3 DNA: TGTGCTAGTGGTTCCGGGACTAGCAGCCAAGAGACCCAGTACTTC; CDR3 protein: CASGSGTSSQETQYF
D gene: -; V gene: TRBV6-5; clone size: -; J gene: TRBJ2-7; CDR3 DNA: TGTGCCAGCAGTTACGTTCGGACAGCGGGGATTTACGAGCAGTACTTC; CDR3 protein: CASSYVRTAGIYEQYF
D gene: -; V gene: TRBV6-6; clone size: -; J gene: TRBJ2-1; CDR3 DNA: TGTGCCAGCAGTTTGGTCCTTTCTTCCTACAATGAGCAGTTCTTC; CDR3 protein: CASSLVLSSYNEQFF
D gene: -; V gene: TRBV29-1; clone size: -; J gene: TRBJ1-1; CDR3 DNA: TGCAGCGCGGGAAAAAACTCGAACACTGAAGCTTTCTTT; CDR3 protein: CSAGKNSNTEAFF
D gene: TRBD2; V gene: TRBV14; clone size: once; J gene: TRBJ2-5; CDR3 DNA: TGTGCCAGCAGCCAAGACGGCGGGAGCCTCAGAGAGACCCAGTACTTC; CDR3 protein: CASSQDGGSLRETQYF
D gene: -; V gene: TRBV2; clone size: -; J gene: TRBJ1-5; CDR3 DNA: TGTGCCAGCAGTGAAGCGCTTCGGGGGGGGCTGCAGCCCCAGCATTTT; CDR3 protein: CASSEALRGGLQPQHF
D gene: -; V gene: TRBV9; clone size: -; J gene: TRBJ1-5; CDR3 DNA: TGTGCCAGCAGCGTATGGGTCAATCAGCCCCAGCATTTT; CDR3 protein: CASSVWVNQPQHF
D gene: -; V gene: TRBV5-1; clone size: once; J gene: TRBJ1-3; CDR3 DNA: TGCGCCAGCAGCTCGGCCGGCAGATTCTCTGGAAACACCATATATTTT; CDR3 protein: CASSSAGRFSGNTIYF
D gene: -; V gene: TRBV2; clone size: -; J gene: TRBJ1-4; CDR3 DNA: TGTGCCAGCAGTTCAAGGGGGGCAACTAATGAAAAACTGTTTTTT; CDR3 protein: CASSSRGATNEKLFF
D gene: -; V gene: TRBV5-4; clone size: -; J gene: TRBJ1-2; CDR3 DNA: TGTGCCAGCAGCTTACAAGGGGGTGACTATGGCTACACCTTC; CDR3 protein: CASSLQGGDYGYTF
D gene: -; V gene: TRBV7-2; clone size: -; J gene: TRBJ2-1; CDR3 DNA: TGTGCCAGCATGCCAGGACAGAGGAGCTACAATGAGCAGTTCTTC; CDR3 protein: CASMPGQRSYNEQFF
D gene: -; V gene: TRBV6-2/TRBV6-3; clone size: once; J gene: TRBJ1-1; CDR3 DNA: TGTGCCAGCAGTACCGCGTGGGTTAACACTGAAGCTTTCTTT; CDR3 protein: CASSTAWVNTEAFF
D gene: -; V gene: TRBV7-2; clone size: -; J gene: TRBJ1-5; CDR3 DNA: TGTGCCAGCAGCTTAACAGGGCGCTATAGCAATCAGCCCCAGCATTTT; CDR3 protein: CASSLTGRYSNQPQHF
D gene: TRBD2; V gene: TRBV5-1; clone size: -; J gene: TRBJ2-5; CDR3 DNA: TGCGCCAGCAGCCCGGGACTAGCGGGAGTTGGTTGGGGCGAGACCCAGTACTTC; CDR3 protein: CASSPGLAGVGWGETQYF
D gene: -; V gene: TRBV7-9; clone size: -; J gene: TRBJ1-1; CDR3 DNA: TGTGCCAGCAGCTTAGGGTCAGTCACTGAAGCTTTCTTT; CDR3 protein: CASSLGSVTEAFF
D gene: -; V gene: TRBV4-3; clone size: -; J gene: TRBJ1-5; CDR3 DNA: TGCGCCAGCAGCCAAGTAAGGGGTTTGCAGCCCCAGCATTTT; CDR3 protein: CASSQVRGLQPQHF